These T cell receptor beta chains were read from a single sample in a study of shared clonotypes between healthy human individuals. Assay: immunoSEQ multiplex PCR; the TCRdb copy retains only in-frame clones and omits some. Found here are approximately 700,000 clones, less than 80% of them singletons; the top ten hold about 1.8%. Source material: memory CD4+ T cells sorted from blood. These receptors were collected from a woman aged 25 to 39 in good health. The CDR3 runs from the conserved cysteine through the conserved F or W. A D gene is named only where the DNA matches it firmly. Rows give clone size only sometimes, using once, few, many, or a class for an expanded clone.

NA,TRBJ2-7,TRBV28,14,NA,CASSFTHTLYEQYF,TGTGCCAGCAGTTTTACTCACACCCTCTACGAGCAGTACTTC
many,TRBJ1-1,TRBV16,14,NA,CASSSSVVGTEAFF,TGTGCCAGCAGCTCCTCGGTGGTGGGCACTGAAGCTTTCTTT
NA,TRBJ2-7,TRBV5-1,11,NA,CASSGEYEQYF,TGCGCCAGCTCAGGGGAGTACGAGCAGTACTTC
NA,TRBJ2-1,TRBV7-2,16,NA,CASSPRIGARGDEQFF,TGTGCCAGCAGCCCCCGGATAGGGGCAAGAGGGGATGAGCAGTTCTTC
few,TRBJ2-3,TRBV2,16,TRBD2,CASSEGRGRGADTQYF,TGTGCCAGCAGTGAAGGGCGCGGGAGGGGGGCAGATACGCAGTATTTT
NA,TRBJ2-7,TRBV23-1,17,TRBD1,CANVGVLQEDRSYEQYF,TGCGCCAACGTCGGCGTCCTGCAAGAGGACAGGAGCTACGAGCAGTACTTC
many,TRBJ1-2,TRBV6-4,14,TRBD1,CASSETGGADGYTF,TGTGCCAGCAGCGAAACAGGGGGCGCGGATGGCTACACCTTC
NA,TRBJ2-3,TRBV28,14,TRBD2,CASRSSGRGDTQYF,TGTGCCAGCAGAAGTAGCGGGAGGGGAGATACGCAGTATTTT
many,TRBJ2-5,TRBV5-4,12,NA,CASSLSEETQYF,TGTGCCAGCAGCTTGTCAGAAGAGACCCAGTACTTC
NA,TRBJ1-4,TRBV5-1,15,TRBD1,CASSLALGQQEKLFF,TGCGCCAGCAGCTTGGCTTTGGGACAGCAGGAAAAACTGTTTTTT
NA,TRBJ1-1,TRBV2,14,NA,CASRTGNPNTEAFF,TGTGCCAGCCGAACAGGGAACCCCAACACTGAAGCTTTCTTT
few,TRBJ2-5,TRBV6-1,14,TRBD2,CASTGGRAQETQYF,TGTGCCAGCACGGGCGGGAGGGCCCAAGAGACCCAGTACTTC
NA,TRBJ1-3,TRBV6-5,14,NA,CASSSGLIGNTIYF,TGTGCCAGCAGTTCCGGGTTGATTGGAAACACCATATATTTT
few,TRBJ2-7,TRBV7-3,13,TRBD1,CASSQDRAKEQYF,TGTGCCAGCAGCCAGGACAGGGCTAAAGAGCAGTACTTC
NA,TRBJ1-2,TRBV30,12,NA,CAWSVLTGIYTF,TGTGCCTGGAGTGTTTTAACGGGAATCTACACCTTC
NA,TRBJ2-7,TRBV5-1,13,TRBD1,CASSAGQGYEQYF,TGCGCCAGCAGCGCAGGACAGGGGTACGAGCAGTACTTC
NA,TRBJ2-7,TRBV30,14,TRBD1,CAWGTGVGGDEQYF,TGTGCCTGGGGGACAGGGGTGGGTGGTGACGAGCAGTACTTC
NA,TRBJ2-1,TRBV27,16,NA,CASSPRGGITYNEQFF,TGTGCCAGCAGTCCCCGAGGGGGAATAACCTACAATGAGCAGTTCTTC
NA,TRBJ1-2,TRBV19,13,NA,CASSIDGAAGYTF,TGTGCCAGTAGTATAGATGGGGCGGCTGGCTACACCTTC